The present TCR beta chain was sequenced within a study of T cell repertoires in cytomegalovirus infection (dated by TCRdb to about 2019). General notes on the study: Donor HLA type was relevant to the analysis, because carriage of CMV infection together with the matching HLA type was indicated by public TCR beta signatures. What the study reported, not specific to this receptor: In the ex vivo response, HLA-C-restricted CMV-specific TCR beta clonotypes were dominant, and in two of eight donors the single most frequent clonotype came from this HLA-C-restricted group. Cumulative frequency of public TCR beta family members discriminated carriers of CMV infection plus the relevant HLA type in this cohort and an independent roughly 330-donor cohort.

As regards this clonotype: It has no known antigen specificity. Base qualities are not recorded, but no much larger clone differs from it by a single base.

Its CDR3 holds 11 amino acids, cysteine through phenylalanine. The read is trimmed to its CDR3 DNA, 33 bases read in frame from base 1. In the germline V gene, CDR1 corresponds to SQVTM and CDR2 to ANQGSEA. The V end loses 7 bases and the J end loses 6 bases, and a stretch of 13 bases separates them. The data were produced on an Illumina HiSeq 1500. TCRdb reworked the public reads: Q25 trimming with fastp, MiXCR clone assembly, productive beta chains retained. Entries that share a CDR3 protein sequence are merged under the most common genes and DNA. This sample gives about 680,000 distinct CDR3 sequences in total; 20% to 25% of them show up just once. Roughly 8% of the sample rests with the top ten.

The chain is made from TRBV29-1 and TRBJ2-7; the D gene identity is not certain. The sample was CD8+ T cells from PBMCs. The sequence was obtained from a human donor in good health (CMV status not recorded). Some clones in this sample may be carry-over from other donors' samples. The CDR3 reads as follows: CSGDRTREQYF. The bases are TGCAGCGGGGATAGGACCCGCGAGCAGTACTTC.